This TCR beta chain emerged from a study of T cell changes during pregnancy in multiple sclerosis. CDR1 is SGDLS, CDR2 YYNGEE, per germline. This CDR3 region has 17 residues. Trimming at V came to 0 bases and at J to 1 base, leaving 2 bases not matched to a gene. The method was immunoSEQ multiplex PCR; TCRdb's version includes in-frame clones alone and lacks a portion of them. The sample holds 30,000 to 45,000 clones, around nine tenths seen once. The chain combines TRBV9 with TRBJ2-2, with 11 bases aligning to TRBD1. The sample in question was CD8+ T cells from peripheral blood mononuclear cells, obtained before pregnancy. This sequence was found in a female donor with multiple sclerosis, enrolled in a pregnancy study. The CDR3 coding sequence is TGTGCCAGCAGCGTAGTGGACAGGGGGCTGAACACCGGGGAGCTGTTTTTT. Protein product: CASSVVDRGLNTGELFF.